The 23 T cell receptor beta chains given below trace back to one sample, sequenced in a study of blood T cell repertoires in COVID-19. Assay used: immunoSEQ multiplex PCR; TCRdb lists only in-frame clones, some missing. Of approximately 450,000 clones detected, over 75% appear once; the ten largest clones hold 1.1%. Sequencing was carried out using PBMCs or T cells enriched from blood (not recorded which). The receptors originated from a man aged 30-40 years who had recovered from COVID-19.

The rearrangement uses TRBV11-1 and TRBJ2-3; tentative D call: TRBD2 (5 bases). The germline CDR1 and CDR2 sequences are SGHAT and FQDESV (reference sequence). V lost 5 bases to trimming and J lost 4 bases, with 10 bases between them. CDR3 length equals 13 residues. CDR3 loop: CASSVGRADTQYF. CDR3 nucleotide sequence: TGTGCCAGCAGCGTAGGGAGAGCAGATACGCAGTATTTT.

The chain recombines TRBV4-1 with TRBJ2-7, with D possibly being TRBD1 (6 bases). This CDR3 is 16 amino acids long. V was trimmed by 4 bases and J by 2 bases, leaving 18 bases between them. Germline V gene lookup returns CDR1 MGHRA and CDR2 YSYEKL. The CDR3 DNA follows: TGCGCCAGCAGCCCGAAAATGGCAGGGGACACCTACGAGCAGTACTTC. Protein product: CASSPKMAGDTYEQYF.

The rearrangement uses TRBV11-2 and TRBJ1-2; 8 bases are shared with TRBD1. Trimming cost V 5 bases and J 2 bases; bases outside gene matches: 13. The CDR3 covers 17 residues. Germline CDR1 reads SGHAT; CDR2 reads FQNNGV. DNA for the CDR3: TGTGCCAGCAGCATCAATCCCGGGACAGGAGGGAACTATGGCTACACCTTC. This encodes CASSINPGTGGNYGYTF.

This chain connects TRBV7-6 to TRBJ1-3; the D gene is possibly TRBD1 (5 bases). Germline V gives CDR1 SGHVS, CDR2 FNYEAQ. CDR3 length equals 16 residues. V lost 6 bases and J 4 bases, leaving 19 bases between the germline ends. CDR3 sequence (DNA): TGTGCCAGCAGTTCCTCGCACCCTGGGGCGGGAAACACCATATATTTT. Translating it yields CASSSSHPGAGNTIYF.

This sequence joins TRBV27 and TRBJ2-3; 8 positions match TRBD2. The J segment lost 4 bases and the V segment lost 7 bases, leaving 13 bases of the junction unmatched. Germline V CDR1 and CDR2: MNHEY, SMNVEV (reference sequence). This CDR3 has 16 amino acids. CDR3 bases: TGTGCCAGCACGGGTGGGAGCGGGAGTTCATCAGATACGCAGTATTTT. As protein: CASTGGSGSSSDTQYF.

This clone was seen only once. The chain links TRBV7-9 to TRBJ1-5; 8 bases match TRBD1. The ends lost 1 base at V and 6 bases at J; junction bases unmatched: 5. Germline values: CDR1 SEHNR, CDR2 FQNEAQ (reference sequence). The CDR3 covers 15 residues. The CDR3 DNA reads TGTGCCAGCAGCTTAGACAGGGGGTTTAGTCAGCCCCAGCATTTT. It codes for CASSLDRGFSQPQHF.

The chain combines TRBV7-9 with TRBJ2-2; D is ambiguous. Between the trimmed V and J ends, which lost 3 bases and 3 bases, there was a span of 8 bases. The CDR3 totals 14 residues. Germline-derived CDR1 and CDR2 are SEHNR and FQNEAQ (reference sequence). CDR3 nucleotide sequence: TGTGCCAGCAGCTTTCAGGCGCACACCGGGGAGCTGTTTTTT. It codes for CASSFQAHTGELFF. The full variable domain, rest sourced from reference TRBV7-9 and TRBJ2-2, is DTGVSQNPRHKITKRGQNVTFRCDPISEHNRLYWYRQTLGQGPEFLTYFQNEAQLEKSRLLSDRFSAERPKGSFSTLEIQRTEQGDSAMYLCASSFQAHTGELFFGEGSRLTVL.

The CDR3 spells CASSPAYVSYEQYF. The DNA of the CDR3 is TGTGCCAGCAGCCCAGCCTATGTCTCCTACGAGCAGTACTTC. The chain combines TRBV7-8 with TRBJ2-7; D not certain. The CDR3 runs 14 residues. With 5 bases removed from V and 0 bases from J, the gap between germline ends came to 11 bases. Germline V lookup: CDR1 SGHVS, CDR2 FQNEAQ.

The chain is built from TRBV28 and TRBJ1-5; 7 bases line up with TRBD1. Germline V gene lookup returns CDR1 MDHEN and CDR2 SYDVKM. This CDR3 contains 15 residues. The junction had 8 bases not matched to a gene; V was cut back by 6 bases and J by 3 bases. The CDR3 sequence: CASRAPGTVNQPQHF. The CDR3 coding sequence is TGTGCCAGCAGGGCCCCCGGGACAGTCAATCAGCCCCAGCATTTT.

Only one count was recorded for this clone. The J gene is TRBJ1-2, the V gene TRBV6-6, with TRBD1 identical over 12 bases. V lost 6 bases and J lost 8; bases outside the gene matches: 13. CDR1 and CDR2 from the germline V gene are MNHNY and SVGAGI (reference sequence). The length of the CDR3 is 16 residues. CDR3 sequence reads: CASRNRWGQGAYGYTF. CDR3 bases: TGTGCCAGCAGGAACCGGTGGGGACAGGGGGCGTACGGCTACACCTTC.

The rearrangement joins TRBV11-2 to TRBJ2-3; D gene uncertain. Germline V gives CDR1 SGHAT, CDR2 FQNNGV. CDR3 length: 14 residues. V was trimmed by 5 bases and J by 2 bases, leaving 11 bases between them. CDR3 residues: CASSPSLNTDTQYF. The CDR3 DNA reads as TGTGCCAGCAGCCCGTCTCTTAACACAGATACGCAGTATTTT. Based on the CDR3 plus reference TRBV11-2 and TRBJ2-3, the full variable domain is EAGVAQSPRYKIIEKRQSVAFWCNPISGHATLYWYQQILGQGPKLLIQFQNNGVVDDSQLPKDRFSAERLKGVDSTLKIQPAKLEDSAVYLCASSPSLNTDTQYFGPGTRLTVL.

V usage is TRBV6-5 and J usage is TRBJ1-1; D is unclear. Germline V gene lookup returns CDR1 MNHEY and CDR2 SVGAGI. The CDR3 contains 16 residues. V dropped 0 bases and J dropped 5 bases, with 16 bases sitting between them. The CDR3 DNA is TGTGCCAGCAGTTACTCGTATGAGGGCACCTTGACTGAAGCTTTCTTT. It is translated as CASSYSYEGTLTEAFF.

This chain's CDR3 is CASSIGLAANYGYTF. The CDR3 nucleotides are TGTGCCAGTAGTATAGGTCTCGCGGCTAACTATGGCTACACCTTC. This rearrangement joins TRBV19 to TRBJ1-2; D gene ambiguous. V was shortened by 1 base and J by 0 bases, with 9 bases between the two germline ends. The CDR3 consists of 15 residues. The germline CDR1 and CDR2 sequences are LNHDA and SQIVND (reference sequence).

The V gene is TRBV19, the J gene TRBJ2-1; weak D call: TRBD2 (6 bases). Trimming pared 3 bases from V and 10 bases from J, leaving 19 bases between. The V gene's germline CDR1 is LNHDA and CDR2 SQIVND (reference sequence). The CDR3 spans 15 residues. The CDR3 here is CASSIVSGTLGEQFF. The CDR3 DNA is TGTGCCAGTAGTATTGTTAGCGGAACGCTGGGGGAGCAGTTCTTC.

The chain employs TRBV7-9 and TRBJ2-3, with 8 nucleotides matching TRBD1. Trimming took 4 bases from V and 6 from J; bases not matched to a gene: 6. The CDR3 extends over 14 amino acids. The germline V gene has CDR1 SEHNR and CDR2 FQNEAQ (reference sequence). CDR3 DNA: TGTGCCAGCAGCTACGGACAGGGCGGGGATACGCAGTATTTT. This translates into CASSYGQGGDTQYF. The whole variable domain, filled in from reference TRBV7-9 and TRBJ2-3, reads DTGVSQNPRHKITKRGQNVTFRCDPISEHNRLYWYRQTLGQGPEFLTYFQNEAQLEKSRLLSDRFSAERPKGSFSTLEIQRTEQGDSAMYLCASSYGQGGDTQYFGPGTRLTVL.

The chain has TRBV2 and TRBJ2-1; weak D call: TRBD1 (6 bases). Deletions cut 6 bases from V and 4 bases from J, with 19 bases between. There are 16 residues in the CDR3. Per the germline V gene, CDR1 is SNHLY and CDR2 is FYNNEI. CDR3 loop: CASSSRDNNWYNEQFF. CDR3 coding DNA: TGTGCCAGCAGCTCTCGGGACAACAACTGGTACAATGAGCAGTTCTTC.

The CDR3 reads CASSHGQGSGGPAFF. The CDR3 DNA reads as TGTGCCAGCAGTCATGGACAGGGAAGCGGAGGGCCAGCTTTCTTT. This rearrangement joins TRBV6-5 to TRBJ1-1, with 8 bases identical to TRBD1. Germline V lookup: CDR1 MNHEY, CDR2 SVGAGI. The V segment lost 5 bases and the J segment 10 bases; nucleotides outside the gene matches: 15. The CDR3 length is 15 residues.

This CDR3 reads CASMTGYQPQHF. The CDR3 coding sequence is TGTGCCAGCATGACAGGGTACCAGCCCCAGCATTTT. The chain joins TRBV6-5 to TRBJ1-5; 7 bases match TRBD1. After removal of 7 bases from V and 7 bases from J, the junction contained 4 bases not matched to a gene. Germline values: CDR1 MNHEY, CDR2 SVGAGI. This CDR3 spans 12 amino acids.

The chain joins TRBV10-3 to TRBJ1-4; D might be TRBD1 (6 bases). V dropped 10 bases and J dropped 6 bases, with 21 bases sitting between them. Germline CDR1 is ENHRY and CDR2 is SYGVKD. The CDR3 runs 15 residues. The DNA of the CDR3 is TGTGCCACCCTGGGGGCAGGGCAGGGACATGAAAAACTGTTTTTT. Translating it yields CATLGAGQGHEKLFF.

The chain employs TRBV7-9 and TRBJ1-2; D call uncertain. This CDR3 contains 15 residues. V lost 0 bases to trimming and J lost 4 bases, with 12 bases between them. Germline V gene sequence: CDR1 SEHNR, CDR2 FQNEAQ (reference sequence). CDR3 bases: TGTGCCAGCAGCTTAGCCGGAGCAGAAACCTATGGCTACACCTTC. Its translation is CASSLAGAETYGYTF.

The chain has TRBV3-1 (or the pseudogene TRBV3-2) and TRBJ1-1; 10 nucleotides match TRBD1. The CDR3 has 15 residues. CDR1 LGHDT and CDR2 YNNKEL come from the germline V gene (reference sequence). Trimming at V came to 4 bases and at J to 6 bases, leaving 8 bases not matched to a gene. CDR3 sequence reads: CASSLRQGALAEAFF. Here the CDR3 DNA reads TGTGCCAGCAGCCTTAGACAGGGGGCATTGGCTGAAGCTTTCTTT.

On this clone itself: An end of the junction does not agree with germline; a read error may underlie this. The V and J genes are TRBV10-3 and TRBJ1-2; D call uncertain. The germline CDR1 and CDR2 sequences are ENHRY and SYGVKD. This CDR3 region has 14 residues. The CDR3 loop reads CAISRREPNYGYTF. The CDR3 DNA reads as TGTGCCATCAGTCGGCGCGAACCTAACTATGGCTATACCTTC.

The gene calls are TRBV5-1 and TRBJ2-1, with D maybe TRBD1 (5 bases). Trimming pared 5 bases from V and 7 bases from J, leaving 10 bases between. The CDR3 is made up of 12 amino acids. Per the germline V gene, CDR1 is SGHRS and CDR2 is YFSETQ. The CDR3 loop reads CASRGAGNEQFF. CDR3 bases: TGCGCCAGCAGAGGGGCCGGGAATGAGCAGTTCTTC.